This T cell receptor (beta chain) emerged from a study of T cell responses to AZD1222 COVID-19 vaccine. Second doses that came at about 4 or about 12 weeks were put together. The data were produced by immunoSEQ multiplex PCR, yet TCRdb's version contains in-frame clones alone and is incomplete. The sample has about 160,000 clones, around 89% seen once. Findings and caveats of the study: Repertoire sampling occurred only after the peak T cell response. Baseline serology detected seropositivity in only six or seven AZD1222 recipients. Among spike-specific TCRs, nearly half reportedly target unmutated variant regions.

Remarks on this clone: Its antigen is unknown.

This TCR was sampled from an adult who received the AZD1222 COVID-19 vaccine. This specimen was peripheral blood, taken 28 days after the second AZD1222 dose.

The CDR3 DNA sequence: TGTGCCACCAGCCGTGGACAGAATCAGCCCCAGCATTTT. It translates to CATSRGQNQPQHF. The V gene is TRBV15, the J gene TRBJ1-5; D perhaps matches TRBD1 (6 bases). V lost 5 bases to trimming and J lost 4 bases, with 9 bases between them. The germline CDR1 and CDR2 sequences are LNHNV and YYDKDF (reference sequence). The CDR3 is 13 amino acids.